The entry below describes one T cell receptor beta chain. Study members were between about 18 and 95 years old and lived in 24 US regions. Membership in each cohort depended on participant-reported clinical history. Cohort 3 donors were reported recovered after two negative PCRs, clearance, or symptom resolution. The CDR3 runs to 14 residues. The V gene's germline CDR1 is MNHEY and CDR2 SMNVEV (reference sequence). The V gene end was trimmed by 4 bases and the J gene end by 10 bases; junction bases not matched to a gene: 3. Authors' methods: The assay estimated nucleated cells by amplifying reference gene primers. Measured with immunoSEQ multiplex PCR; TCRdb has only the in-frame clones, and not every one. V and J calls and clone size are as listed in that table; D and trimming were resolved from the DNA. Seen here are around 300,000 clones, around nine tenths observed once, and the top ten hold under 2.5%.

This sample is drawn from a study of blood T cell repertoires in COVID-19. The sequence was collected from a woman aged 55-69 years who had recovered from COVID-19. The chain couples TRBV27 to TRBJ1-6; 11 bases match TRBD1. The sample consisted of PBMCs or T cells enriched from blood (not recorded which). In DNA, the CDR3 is TGTGCCAGCAGTTGGACAGGGGGCCGATCACCCCTCCACTTT. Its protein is CASSWTGGRSPLHF.